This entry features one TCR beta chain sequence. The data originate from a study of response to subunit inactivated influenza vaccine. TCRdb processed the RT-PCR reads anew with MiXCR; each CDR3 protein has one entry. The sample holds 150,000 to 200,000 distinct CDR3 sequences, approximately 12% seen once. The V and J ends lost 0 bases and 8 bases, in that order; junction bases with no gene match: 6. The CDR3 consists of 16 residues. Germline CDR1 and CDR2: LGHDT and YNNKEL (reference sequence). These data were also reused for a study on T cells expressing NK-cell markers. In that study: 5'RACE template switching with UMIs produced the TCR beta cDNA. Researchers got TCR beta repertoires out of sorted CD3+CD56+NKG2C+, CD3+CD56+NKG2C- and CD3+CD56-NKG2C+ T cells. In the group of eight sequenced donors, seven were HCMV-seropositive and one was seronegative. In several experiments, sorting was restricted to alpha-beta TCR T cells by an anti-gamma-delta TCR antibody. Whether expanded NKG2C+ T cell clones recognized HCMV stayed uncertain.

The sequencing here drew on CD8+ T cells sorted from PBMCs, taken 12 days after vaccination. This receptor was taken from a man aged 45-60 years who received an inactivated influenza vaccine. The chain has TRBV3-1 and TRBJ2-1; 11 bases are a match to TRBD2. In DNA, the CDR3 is TGTGCCAGCAGCCAAGACGGACTAGCGGGCGGCCATGAGCAGTTCTTC. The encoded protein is CASSQDGLAGGHEQFF.